The rows below give T cell receptor beta chains drawn from one sample of a study. In TCRdb, the multiplex PCR reads were re-called with MiXCR into one record per CDR3 protein. The sample yields fewer than 500 distinct CDR3 sequences, approximately 20% seen once. Material for sequencing was memory CD4+ T cells sorted from blood. These receptors originate from a female donor with breast cancer. Both conserved end residues are part of each CDR3. D genes are given only for firm matches. Where a row states a size, it is once, few, many or the class of an expanded clone; other rows omit it.

J gene	D gene	CDR3 length	clone size	V gene	CDR3 protein	CDR3 DNA
TRBJ1-2	NA	11	large	TRBV12-3/TRBV12-4	CASTLRAGYTF	TGTGCCAGCACCCTCAGGGCCGGCTACACCTTC
TRBJ1-2	NA	13	few	TRBV12-3/TRBV12-4	CASSLQGNYGYTF	TGTGCCAGCAGTTTACAGGGAAACTATGGCTACACCTTC
TRBJ1-2	TRBD1	14	large	TRBV12-3/TRBV12-4	CASSAGTGDYGYTF	TGTGCCAGCAGTGCCGGGACAGGAGACTATGGCTACACCTTC
TRBJ1-2	TRBD1	13	NA	TRBV12-3/TRBV12-4	CASSLGTDYGYTF	TGTGCCAGCAGTCTTGGGACAGACTATGGCTACACCTTC
TRBJ1-2	NA	14	hyperexpanded	TRBV12-3/TRBV12-4	CASSPGQANYGYTF	TGTGCCAGCAGTCCCGGACAAGCTAACTATGGCTACACCTTC
TRBJ1-2	NA	20	large	TRBV12-3/TRBV12-4	CASSLTRRGVRKVFNYGYTF	TGTGCCAGCAGTTTAACCCGCCGCGGGGTCCGGAAAGTGTTTAACTATGGCTACACCTTC
TRBJ1-2	NA	13	medium-sized	TRBV12-3/TRBV12-4	CASSQTRNYGYTF	TGTGCCAGCAGCCAGACACGTAACTATGGCTACACCTTC
TRBJ1-2	NA	12	NA	TRBV12-3/TRBV12-4	CATSFGNYGYTF	TGTGCCACCTCCTTTGGTAACTATGGCTACACCTTC
TRBJ1-2	NA	13	NA	TRBV12-3/TRBV12-4	CASSKGLLQGYTF	TGTGCCAGCAGCAAAGGGCTATTACAGGGCTACACCTTC
TRBJ1-2	NA	13	NA	TRBV12-3/TRBV12-4	CASSSRWGYGYTF	TGTGCCAGCAGTTCCAGATGGGGCTATGGCTACACCTTC
TRBJ1-2	TRBD1	13	large	TRBV12-3/TRBV12-4	CASSRDSDYGYTF	TGTGCCAGCAGCCGGGACAGCGACTATGGCTACACCTTC
TRBJ1-2	NA	13	large	TRBV12-3/TRBV12-4	CASSLDSVNGYTF	TGTGCCAGCAGTCTGGACAGCGTCAATGGCTACACCTTC
TRBJ1-2	NA	13	NA	TRBV12-3/TRBV12-4	CASRERTGPGYTF	TGTGCCAGCAGGGAAAGGACGGGGCCTGGCTACACCTTC
TRBJ1-2	NA	12	large	TRBV12-3/TRBV12-4	CASSKTHYGYTF	TGTGCCAGCAGTAAAACACACTATGGCTACACCTTC
TRBJ1-2	NA	13	NA	TRBV12-3/TRBV12-4	CASSRGGDYGYTF	TGTGCCAGCAGCAGAGGCGGAGACTATGGCTACACCTTC
TRBJ1-2	NA	13	NA	TRBV12-3/TRBV12-4	CASSPSQGSGYTF	TGTGCCAGCAGCCCGAGCCAAGGTTCGGGCTACACCTTC
TRBJ1-2	NA	14	large	TRBV12-3/TRBV12-4	CASSSGTRQSGYTF	TGTGCCAGCAGTTCGGGGACACGACAGTCTGGCTACACCTTC
TRBJ1-2	NA	12	large	TRBV12-3/TRBV12-4	CASSLQGYGYTF	TGTGCCAGCAGTCTACAGGGCTATGGCTACACCTTC
TRBJ1-2	TRBD1	14	NA	TRBV12-3/TRBV12-4	CASSRDREDYGYTF	TGTGCCAGCAGCCGGGACAGGGAAGACTATGGCTACACCTTC
TRBJ1-2	NA	11	large	TRBV12-3/TRBV12-4	CASTPFPSYTF	TGTGCCAGCACCCCATTTCCTAGCTACACCTTC
TRBJ1-2	NA	16	large	TRBV12-3/TRBV12-4	CASSPTGTSHYYGYTF	TGTGCCAGCAGTCCGACCGGGACATCTCATTATTACGGCTACACCTTC
TRBJ1-2	NA	13	large	TRBV12-3/TRBV12-4	CASSMGPNYGYTF	TGTGCCAGCAGCATGGGACCGAACTATGGCTACACCTTC
TRBJ1-2	NA	12	NA	TRBV12-3/TRBV12-4	CASSQTNYGYTF	TGTGCCAGCAGCCAAACTAACTATGGCTACACCTTC
TRBJ1-2	NA	12	large	TRBV12-3/TRBV12-4	CASTAGSYGYTF	TGTGCCAGCACGGCAGGGTCCTATGGCTACACCTTC
TRBJ1-2	NA	15	large	TRBV12-3/TRBV12-4	CASTPEGWANYGYTF	TGTGCCAGCACCCCTGAGGGGTGGGCTAACTATGGCTACACCTTC
TRBJ1-2	NA	14	large	TRBV12-3/TRBV12-4	CASSLEGINYGYTF	TGTGCCAGCAGTTTAGAGGGCATTAACTATGGCTACACCTTC
TRBJ1-2	NA	12	large	TRBV12-3/TRBV12-4	CASSTGQPGYTF	TGTGCCAGCAGTACTGGCCAGCCCGGCTACACCTTC
TRBJ1-2	NA	14	large	TRBV12-3/TRBV12-4	CASRTDQLRYGYTF	TGTGCCAGCAGGACAGACCAACTCCGCTATGGCTACACCTTC
TRBJ1-2	NA	14	NA	TRBV12-3/TRBV12-4	CASRPLTPNYGYTF	TGTGCCAGCAGACCATTGACACCTAACTATGGCTACACCTTC
TRBJ1-2	NA	16	hyperexpanded	TRBV12-3/TRBV12-4	CASTIGRGHPNYGYTF	TGTGCCAGCACCATAGGAAGGGGACATCCTAACTATGGCTACACCTTC
TRBJ1-2	NA	13	NA	TRBV12-3/TRBV12-4	CASSFNANYGYTF	TGTGCCAGCAGTTTTAATGCTAACTATGGCTACACCTTC
TRBJ1-2	NA	13	NA	TRBV12-3/TRBV12-4	CASSQGRVYGYTF	TGTGCCAGCAGCCAGGGACGGGTCTATGGCTACACCTTC
TRBJ1-2	NA	14	large	TRBV12-3/TRBV12-4	CASRGVTGNYGYTF	TGTGCCAGCAGGGGTGTTACAGGAAACTATGGCTACACCTTC
TRBJ1-2	TRBD1	13	few	TRBV12-3/TRBV12-4	CASSLGQGYGYTF	TGTGCCAGCAGTTTGGGACAGGGCTATGGCTACACCTTC
TRBJ1-2	NA	14	large	TRBV12-3/TRBV12-4	CASSLGTPNYGYTF	TGTGCCAGCAGTTTGGGCACCCCAAACTATGGCTACACCTTC
TRBJ1-2	NA	11	large	TRBV12-3/TRBV12-4	CASSSAYGYTF	TGTGCCAGCAGTTCGGCCTATGGCTACACCTTC
TRBJ1-2	NA	11	large	TRBV12-3/TRBV12-4	CASMTGYGYTF	TGTGCCAGCATGACCGGCTATGGCTACACCTTC
TRBJ1-2	NA	14	many	TRBV12-3/TRBV12-4	CASRATGTNYGYTF	TGTGCCAGCAGAGCAACAGGGACTAACTATGGCTACACCTTC
TRBJ1-2	TRBD1	14	NA	TRBV12-3/TRBV12-4	CASSLPDRGYGYTF	TGTGCCAGCAGCCTCCCGGACAGGGGCTATGGCTACACCTTC
TRBJ1-2	NA	17	large	TRBV12-3/TRBV12-4	CASSFPATQGINYGYTF	TGTGCCAGCAGTTTCCCAGCTACTCAGGGGATTAACTATGGCTACACCTTC
TRBJ1-2	NA	13	large	TRBV12-3/TRBV12-4	CASSPGTPYGYTF	TGTGCCAGCAGTCCGGGGACACCCTATGGCTACACCTTC
TRBJ1-2	NA	13	large	TRBV12-3/TRBV12-4	CASSLASGLGYTF	TGTGCCAGCAGTTTAGCCTCAGGGCTTGGCTACACCTTC
TRBJ1-2	NA	14	large	TRBV12-3/TRBV12-4	CASSFDRINYGYTF	TGTGCCAGCAGTTTCGACAGAATTAACTATGGCTACACCTTC
TRBJ1-2	TRBD1	15	large	TRBV12-3/TRBV12-4	CASSLRDRLYYGYTF	TGTGCCAGCAGTTTAAGGGACAGATTATACTATGGCTACACCTTC
TRBJ1-2	TRBD1	15	medium-sized	TRBV12-3/TRBV12-4	CASRDRSKPNYGYTF	TGTGCCAGCAGGGACAGGTCTAAACCTAACTATGGCTACACCTTC
TRBJ1-2	NA	13	large	TRBV12-3/TRBV12-4	CASSQNKPNGYTF	TGTGCCAGCAGTCAGAATAAACCAAATGGCTACACCTTC